This T cell receptor (beta chain) was profiled in a study of radiation and T cells in renal cell carcinoma. Study-level information: Nephrectomy followed 15 Gy stereotactic body radiation by 4 weeks.

Sample time point: blood 2 weeks post-SBRT. Treatment described: 15 Gy SBRT to primary tumor, nephrectomy 4 weeks later. Serial blood draws occurred at baseline and 2 and 4 weeks post-SBRT. This clone was seen a single time. What it binds is not known. Study results and caveats: From baseline, blood top tumor clonotypes peaked at 2 weeks post-radiation. Pretreatment tumor biopsies were lacking, so baseline clonotypes are unknown.

There are 15 residues in the CDR3. CDR1 is LGHNA and CDR2 is YSLEER in the germline V gene. The V gene lost 1 base and the J gene lost 3 bases, with 13 bases spanning the gap. The protocol was immunoSEQ multiplex PCR, while the TCRdb copy is restricted to in-frame clones and leaves out a portion. The data show about 130,000 clones, approximately 85% seen once. Sequences were derived from blood, sampled from a patient whose treatment included radiotherapy and nephrectomy. The receptor's source is a man aged 50 to 59 with renal cell carcinoma. The chain couples TRBV4-3 to TRBJ2-7; no firm D call. CDR3: CASSQAWAGNYEQYF. CDR3 sequence (DNA): TGCGCCAGCAGCCAAGCATGGGCCGGCAACTACGAGCAGTACTTC.